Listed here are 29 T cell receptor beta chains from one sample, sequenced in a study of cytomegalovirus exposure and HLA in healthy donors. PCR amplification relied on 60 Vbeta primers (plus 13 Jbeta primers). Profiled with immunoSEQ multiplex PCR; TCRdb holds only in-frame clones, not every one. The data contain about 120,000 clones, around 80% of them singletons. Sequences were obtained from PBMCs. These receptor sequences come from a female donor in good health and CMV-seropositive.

This CDR3 reads CASSELSSGNTIYF. CDR3 coding DNA: TGTGCCAGCAGTGAACTGAGCTCTGGAAACACCATATATTTT. This sequence joins TRBV2 and TRBJ1-3; D not resolved. The ends were cut back, 2 bases at V and 0 bases at J, with 5 bases in the middle. This CDR3 spans 14 amino acids. The germline V gene has CDR1 SNHLY and CDR2 FYNNEI.

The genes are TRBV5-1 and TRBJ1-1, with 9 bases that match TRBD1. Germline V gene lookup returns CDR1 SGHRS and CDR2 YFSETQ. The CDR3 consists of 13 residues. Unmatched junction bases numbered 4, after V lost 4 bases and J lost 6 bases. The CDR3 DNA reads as TGCGCCAGCAGCCTAACAGGGGGCCCTGAAGCTTTCTTT. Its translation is CASSLTGGPEAFF.

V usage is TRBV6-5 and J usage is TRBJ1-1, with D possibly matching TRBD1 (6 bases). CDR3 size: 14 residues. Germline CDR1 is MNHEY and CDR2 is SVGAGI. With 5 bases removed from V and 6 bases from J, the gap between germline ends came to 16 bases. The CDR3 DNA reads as TGTGCCAGCAGTCTTACCAGGGGTTTCGCTGAAGCTTTCTTT. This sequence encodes CASSLTRGFAEAFF.

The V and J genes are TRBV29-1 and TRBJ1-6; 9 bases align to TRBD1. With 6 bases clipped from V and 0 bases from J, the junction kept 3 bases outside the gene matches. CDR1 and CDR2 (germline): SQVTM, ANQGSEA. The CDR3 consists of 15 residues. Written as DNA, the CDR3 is TGCAGCGTCCGGGACAGGGACTCCTATAATTCACCCCTCCACTTT. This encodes CSVRDRDSYNSPLHF.

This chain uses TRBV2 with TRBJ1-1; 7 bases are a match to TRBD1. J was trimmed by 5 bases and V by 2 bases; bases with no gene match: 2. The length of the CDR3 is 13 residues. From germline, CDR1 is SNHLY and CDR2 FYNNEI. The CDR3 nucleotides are TGTGCCAGCAGTGAACAGGGGGGAACTGAAGCTTTCTTT. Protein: CASSEQGGTEAFF.

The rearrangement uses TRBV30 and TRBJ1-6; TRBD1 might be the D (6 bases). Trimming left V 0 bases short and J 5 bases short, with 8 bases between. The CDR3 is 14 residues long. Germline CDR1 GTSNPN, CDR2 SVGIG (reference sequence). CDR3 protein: CAWSVDSNNSPLHF. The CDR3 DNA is TGTGCCTGGAGTGTGGACAGCAATAATTCACCCCTCCACTTT.

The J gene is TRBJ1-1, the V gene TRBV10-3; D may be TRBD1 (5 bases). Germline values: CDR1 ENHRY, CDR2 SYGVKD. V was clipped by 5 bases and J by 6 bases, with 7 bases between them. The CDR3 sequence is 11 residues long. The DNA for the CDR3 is TGTGCCATCAGTCAAGGGGCTGAAGCTTTCTTT. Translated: CAISQGAEAFF.

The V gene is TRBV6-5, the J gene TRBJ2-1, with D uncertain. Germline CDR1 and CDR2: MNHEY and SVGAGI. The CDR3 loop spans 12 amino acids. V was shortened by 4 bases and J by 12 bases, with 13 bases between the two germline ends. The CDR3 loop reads CASSSPNAGQFF. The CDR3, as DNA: TGTGCCAGCAGTTCTCCGAACGCAGGGCAGTTCTTC.

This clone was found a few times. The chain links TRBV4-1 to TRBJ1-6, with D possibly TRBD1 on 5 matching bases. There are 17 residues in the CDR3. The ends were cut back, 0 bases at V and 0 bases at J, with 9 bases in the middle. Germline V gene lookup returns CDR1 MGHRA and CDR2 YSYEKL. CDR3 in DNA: TGCGCCAGCAGCCAAGACAGGGATAGCTCCTATAATTCACCCCTCCACTTT. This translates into CASSQDRDSSYNSPLHF.

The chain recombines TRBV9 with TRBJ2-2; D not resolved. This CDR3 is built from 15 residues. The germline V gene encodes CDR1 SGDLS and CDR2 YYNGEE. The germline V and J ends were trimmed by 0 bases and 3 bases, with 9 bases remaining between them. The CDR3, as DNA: TGTGCCAGCAGCGTAGGAACGGGTTACACCGGGGAGCTGTTTTTT. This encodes CASSVGTGYTGELFF.

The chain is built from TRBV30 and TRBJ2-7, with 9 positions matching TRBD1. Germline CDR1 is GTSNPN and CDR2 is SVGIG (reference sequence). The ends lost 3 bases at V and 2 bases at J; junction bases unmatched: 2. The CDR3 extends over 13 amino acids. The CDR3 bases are TGTGCCTGGAGCGGACAGGGGACCTACGAGCAGTACTTC. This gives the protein CAWSGQGTYEQYF.

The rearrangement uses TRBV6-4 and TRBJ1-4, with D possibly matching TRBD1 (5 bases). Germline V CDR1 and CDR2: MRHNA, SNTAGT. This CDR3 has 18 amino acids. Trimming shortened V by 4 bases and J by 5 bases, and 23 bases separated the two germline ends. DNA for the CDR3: TGTGCCAGCAGTGTAGGCCAGGGTAGAGCCCAAACCAATGAAAAACTGTTTTTT. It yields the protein CASSVGQGRAQTNEKLFF.

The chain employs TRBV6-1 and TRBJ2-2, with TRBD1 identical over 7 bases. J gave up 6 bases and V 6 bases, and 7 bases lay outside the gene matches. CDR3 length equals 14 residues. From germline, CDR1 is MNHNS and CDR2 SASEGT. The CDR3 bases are TGTGCCAGCAGGGGGACAGAAGTAGCCGGGGAGCTGTTTTTT. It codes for CASRGTEVAGELFF.

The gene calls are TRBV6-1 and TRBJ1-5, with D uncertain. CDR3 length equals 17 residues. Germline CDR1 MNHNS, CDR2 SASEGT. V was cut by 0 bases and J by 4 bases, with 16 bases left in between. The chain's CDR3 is CASSEAGGREGNQPQHF. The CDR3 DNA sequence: TGTGCCAGCAGTGAAGCGGGTGGGAGGGAAGGAAATCAGCCCCAGCATTTT.

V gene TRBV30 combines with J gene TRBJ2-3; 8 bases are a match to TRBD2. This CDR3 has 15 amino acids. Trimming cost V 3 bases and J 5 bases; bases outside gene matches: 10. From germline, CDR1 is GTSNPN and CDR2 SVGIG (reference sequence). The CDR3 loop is CAWRGLGGLGDTQYF. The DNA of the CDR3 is TGTGCCTGGAGGGGACTAGGCGGGCTGGGAGATACGCAGTATTTT.

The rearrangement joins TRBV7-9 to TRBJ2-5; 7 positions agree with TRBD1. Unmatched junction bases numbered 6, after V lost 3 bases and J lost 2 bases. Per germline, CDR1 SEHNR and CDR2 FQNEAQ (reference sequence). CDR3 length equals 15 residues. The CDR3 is CASSFRTGQQETQYF. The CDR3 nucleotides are TGTGCCAGCAGCTTTCGGACAGGCCAGCAAGAGACCCAGTACTTC.

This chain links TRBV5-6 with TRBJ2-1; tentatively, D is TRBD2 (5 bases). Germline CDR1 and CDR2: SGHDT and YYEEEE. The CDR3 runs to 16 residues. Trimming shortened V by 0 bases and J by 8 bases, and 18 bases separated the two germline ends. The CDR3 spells CASSLAGNILIDEQFF. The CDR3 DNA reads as TGTGCCAGCAGCTTGGCCGGGAATATACTCATTGATGAGCAGTTCTTC. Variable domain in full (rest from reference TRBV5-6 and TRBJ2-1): DAGVTQSPTHLIKTRGQQVTLRCSPKSGHDTVSWYQQALGQGPQFIFQYYEEEERQRGNFPDRFSGHQFPNYSSELNVNALLLGDSALYLCASSLAGNILIDEQFFGPGTRLTVL.

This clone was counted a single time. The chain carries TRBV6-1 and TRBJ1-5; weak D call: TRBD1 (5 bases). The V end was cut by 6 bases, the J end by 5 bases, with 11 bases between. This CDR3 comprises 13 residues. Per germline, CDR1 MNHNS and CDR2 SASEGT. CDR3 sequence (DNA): TGTGCCAGCAGGTTGGACACTGATCAGCCCCAGCATTTT. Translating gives CASRLDTDQPQHF.

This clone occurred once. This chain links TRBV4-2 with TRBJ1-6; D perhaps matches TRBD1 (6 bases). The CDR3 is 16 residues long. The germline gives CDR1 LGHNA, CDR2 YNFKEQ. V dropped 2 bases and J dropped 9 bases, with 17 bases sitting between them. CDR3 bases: TGTGCCAGCAGCCAAACCCAAGGGGGGGCGATTTCACCCCTCCACTTT. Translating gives CASSQTQGGAISPLHF.

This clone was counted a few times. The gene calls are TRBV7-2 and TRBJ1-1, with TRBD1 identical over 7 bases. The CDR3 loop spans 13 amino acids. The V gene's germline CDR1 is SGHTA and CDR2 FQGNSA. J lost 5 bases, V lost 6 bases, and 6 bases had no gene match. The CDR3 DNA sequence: TGTGCCAGCAGATTGACAGGGAGGACTGAAGCTTTCTTT. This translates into CASRLTGRTEAFF.

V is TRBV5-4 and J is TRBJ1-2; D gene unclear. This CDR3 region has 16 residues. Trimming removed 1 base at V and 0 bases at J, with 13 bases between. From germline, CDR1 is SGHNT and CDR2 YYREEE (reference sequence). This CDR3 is CASSLSLQRANYGYTF. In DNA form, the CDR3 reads TGTGCCAGCAGCTTGTCTCTCCAAAGAGCTAACTATGGCTACACCTTC.

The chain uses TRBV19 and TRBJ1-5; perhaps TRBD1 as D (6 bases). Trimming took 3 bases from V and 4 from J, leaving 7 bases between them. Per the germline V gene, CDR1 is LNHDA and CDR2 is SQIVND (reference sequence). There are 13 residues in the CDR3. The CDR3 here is CASSMRGNQPQHF. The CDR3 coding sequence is TGTGCCAGTAGTATGAGGGGGAATCAGCCCCAGCATTTT.

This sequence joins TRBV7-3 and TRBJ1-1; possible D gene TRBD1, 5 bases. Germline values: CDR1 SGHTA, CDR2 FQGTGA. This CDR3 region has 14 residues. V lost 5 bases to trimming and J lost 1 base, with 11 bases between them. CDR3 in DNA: TGTGCCAGCAGCGCGGGGCAAGGGAACACTGAAGCTTTCTTT. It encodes CASSAGQGNTEAFF.

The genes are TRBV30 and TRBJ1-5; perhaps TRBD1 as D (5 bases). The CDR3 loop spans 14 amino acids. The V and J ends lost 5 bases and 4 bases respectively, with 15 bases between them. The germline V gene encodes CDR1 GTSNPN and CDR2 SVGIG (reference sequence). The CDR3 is CAWGGDLSNQPQHF. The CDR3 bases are TGTGCCTGGGGCGGGGACCTTTCAAATCAGCCCCAGCATTTT.

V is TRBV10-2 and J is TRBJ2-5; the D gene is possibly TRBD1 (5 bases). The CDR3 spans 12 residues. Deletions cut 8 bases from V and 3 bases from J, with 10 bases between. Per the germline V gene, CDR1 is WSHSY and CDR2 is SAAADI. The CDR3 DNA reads TGCGCCAGCGGCGGCAGGGAAGAGACCCAGTACTTC. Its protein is CASGGREETQYF.

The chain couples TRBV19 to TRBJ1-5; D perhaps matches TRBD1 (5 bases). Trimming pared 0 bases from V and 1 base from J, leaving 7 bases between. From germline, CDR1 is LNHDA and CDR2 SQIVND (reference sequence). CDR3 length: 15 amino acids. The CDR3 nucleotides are TGTGCCAGTAGTATAGATCAGGGAAGCAATCAGCCCCAGCATTTT. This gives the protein CASSIDQGSNQPQHF.

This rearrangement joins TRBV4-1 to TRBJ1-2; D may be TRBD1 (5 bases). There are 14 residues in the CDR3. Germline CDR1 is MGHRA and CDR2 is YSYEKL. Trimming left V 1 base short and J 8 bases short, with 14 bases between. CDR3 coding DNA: TGCGCCAGCAGCCAAGTCCCAGGGATCGGGGGCTACACCTTC. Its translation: CASSQVPGIGGYTF.

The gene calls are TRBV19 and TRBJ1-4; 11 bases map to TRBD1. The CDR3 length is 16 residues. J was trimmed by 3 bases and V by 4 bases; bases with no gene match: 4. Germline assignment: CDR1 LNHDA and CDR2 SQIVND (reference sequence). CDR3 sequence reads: CASSTGTGGSNEKLFF. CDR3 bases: TGTGCCAGTAGTACCGGGACAGGGGGATCTAATGAAAAACTGTTTTTT.

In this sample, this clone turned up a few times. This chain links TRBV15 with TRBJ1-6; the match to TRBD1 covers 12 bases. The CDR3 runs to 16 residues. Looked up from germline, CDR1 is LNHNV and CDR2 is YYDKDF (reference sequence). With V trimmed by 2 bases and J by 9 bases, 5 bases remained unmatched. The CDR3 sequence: CATSRPGTGGLSPLHF. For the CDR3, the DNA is TGTGCCACCAGCAGACCTGGGACAGGGGGCCTTTCACCCCTCCACTTT.